This T cell receptor beta chain was sequenced in a study of cytomegalovirus exposure and HLA in healthy donors. Study results and limitations: Listed as cytomegalovirus-associated were roughly 180 TCR beta chains. A later look showed TCR association rates differing by HLA locus, highest for DRB1 and lowest for HLA-C.

Germline V CDR1 and CDR2: SGHVS, FQNEAQ. This CDR3 is 13 amino acids long. J gave up 6 bases and V 5 bases, and 4 bases lay outside the gene matches. As to this clone: The antigen is not known.

PCR employed 60 Vbeta and 13 Jbeta primers. Clones were sequenced by immunoSEQ multiplex PCR, and TCRdb holds only the in-frame ones, with some missing. The repertoire consists of approximately 150,000 clones, with about four fifths occurring once and the leading ten covering approximately 2.4%. Material for sequencing was PBMCs. The receptor was isolated from a male donor in good health and CMV-seronegative. V gene TRBV7-8 combines with J gene TRBJ2-1; TRBD2 aligns across 7 bases. The CDR3 DNA is TGTGCCAGCAGCCGCGGCGGGGGCAATGAGCAGTTCTTC. Translating gives CASSRGGGNEQFF.